This passage covers 10 T cell receptor beta chains from one sample sequenced in a study of blood T cell repertoires in COVID-19 (dated by TCRdb to the early 2020s). Receptor amplification or capture employed the immunoSEQ multiplex PCR assay. This immuneACCESS table, as held by TCRdb, lists in-frame sequences with V and J called but not all clones. Of the missing ones, under half trace to an unresolved V gene in checked studies; the others have no known cause. The sample table shows approximately 110,000 clones, and about 88% are seen once. About 1.3% of the sample goes to the ten largest clones. The sequenced sample consisted of peripheral blood. These receptors were taken from a middle-aged man with acute or convalescent COVID-19.

The chain recombines TRBV7-2 with TRBJ1-2; 8 bases map to TRBD1. Germline CDR1 reads SGHTA; CDR2 reads FQGNSA. The CDR3 has 15 amino acids. The J segment lost 3 bases and the V segment lost 3 bases, leaving 6 bases of the junction unmatched. The CDR3 coding sequence is TGTGCCAGCAGCTTTCAGGGGGCGTCTGACTATGGCTACACCTTC. Protein product: CASSFQGASDYGYTF.

This clone has a single count. The rearrangement uses TRBV13 and TRBJ2-1; 10 positions agree with TRBD2. V lost 4 bases to trimming and J lost 3 bases; unmatched junction nucleotides: 12. The CDR3 contains 18 residues. Per germline, CDR1 PRHDT and CDR2 FYEKMQ (reference sequence). The DNA of the CDR3 is TGTGCCAGCAGCTCCTACGTCTCCGGGACTAGCGACTACAATGAGCAGTTCTTC. Its protein product is CASSSYVSGTSDYNEQFF.

V is TRBV10-3 and J is TRBJ2-5; maybe TRBD2 (7 bases). V shed 7 bases and J shed 3 bases, with 12 bases lying between them. Looked up from germline, CDR1 is ENHRY and CDR2 is SYGVKD. The CDR3 has 13 residues. This CDR3 reads CAINGGGEETQYF. The CDR3 DNA sequence: TGTGCCATCAACGGAGGGGGGGAAGAGACCCAGTACTTC.

The chain employs TRBV10-3 and TRBJ1-6; possible D gene TRBD1, 5 bases. The CDR3 extends over 15 amino acids. Trimming pared 3 bases from V and 10 bases from J, leaving 16 bases between. Germline-derived CDR1 and CDR2 are ENHRY and SYGVKD. This chain's CDR3 is CAISDPTGGTSPLHF. The CDR3 nucleotides are TGTGCCATCAGTGATCCCACGGGGGGAACATCACCCCTCCACTTT.

This chain connects TRBV28 to TRBJ1-3; D is undetermined. This CDR3 is 14 amino acids long. The germline gives CDR1 MDHEN, CDR2 SYDVKM. V lost 5 bases to trimming and J lost 6 bases, with 14 bases between them. The chain's CDR3 is CASSPGSLSNTIYF. DNA of the CDR3: TGTGCCAGCAGTCCGGGATCCCTTTCAAACACCATATATTTT.

The chain is built from TRBV6-5 and TRBJ2-7, with D hard to call. Germline CDR1 and CDR2: MNHEY and SVGAGI. V gave up 6 bases and J gave up 3 bases, with 6 bases separating them. The CDR3 is 11 residues long. CDR3 coding DNA: TGTGCCAGCAGCTATGACTACGAGCAGTACTTC. Its translation: CASSYDYEQYF.

The rearrangement joins TRBV3-1 (or the pseudogene TRBV3-2) to TRBJ2-7, with TRBD2 matching over 7 bases. Germline V CDR1 and CDR2: LGHDT, YNNKEL (reference sequence). V shed 2 bases, J shed 7 bases, and the junction held 14 bases outside the gene matches. The CDR3 is 16 amino acids. CDR3 sequence reads: CASSQSTRGEAGEQYF. CDR3 in DNA: TGTGCCAGCAGCCAATCCACACGAGGGGAAGCGGGAGAGCAGTACTTC.

The chain combines TRBV6-2 or TRBV6-3 with TRBJ1-2; 7 positions match TRBD1. After removal of 4 bases from V and 6 bases from J, the junction contained 11 bases not matched to a gene. Germline V gene data show CDR1 as MNHEY and CDR2 as SVGEGT. The CDR3 spans 15 residues. The CDR3 reads CASSSTRGSIDGYTF. Here the CDR3 DNA reads TGTGCCAGCAGTTCCACCAGGGGGAGTATTGATGGCTACACCTTC.

This clone showed up just a few times. The rearrangement joins TRBV5-1 to TRBJ1-6, with 8 bases aligning to TRBD1. The CDR3 extends over 15 amino acids. The germline CDR1 and CDR2 sequences are SGHRS and YFSETQ. Germline trimming cut 3 bases from V and 10 bases from J; bases unmatched to any gene: 9. The CDR3 coding sequence is TGCGCCAGCAGCTCTCAAGGACAGGGAGGGTCACCCCTCCACTTT. Translating gives CASSSQGQGGSPLHF.

A note on this clone: This sample includes further DNA sequences coding for the same CDR3. This chain links TRBV5-1 with TRBJ1-3; D unresolved. Deletions cut 0 bases from V and 3 bases from J, with 7 bases between. The CDR3 spans 14 residues. The germline CDR1 and CDR2 sequences are SGHRS and YFSETQ. CDR3 in DNA: TGCGCCAGCAGCTTGGTGGCGGGTGGAAACACCATATATTTT. It codes for CASSLVAGGNTIYF. Combining the CDR3 with reference TRBV5-1 and TRBJ1-3 gives the whole variable domain KAGVTQTPRYLIKTRGQQVTLSCSPISGHRSVSWYQQTPGQGLQFLFEYFSETQRNKGNFPGRFSGRQFSNSRSEMNVSTLELGDSALYLCASSLVAGGNTIYFGEGSWLTVV.